This is a list of T cell receptor beta chains from one sample in a study of cytomegalovirus exposure and HLA in healthy donors. TCRdb keeps only in-frame clones here, not all; method: immunoSEQ multiplex PCR. Of 140,000 to 150,000 clones listed, approximately 79% are singletons. The specimen was PBMCs. The receptors here all came from a woman aged 25 to 45 in good health and CMV-seronegative. The CDR3 runs from the conserved cysteine through the conserved F or W. The D gene is left open where the match is weak. Some rows have no size entry. The others give once, few or many, or a class for an expanded clone.

d_call,v_call,j_call,clone_size,cdr3_aa,cdr3_nt
.,TRBV29-1,TRBJ2-2,few,CSGSRGTGELFF,TGCAGCGGCTCCAGGGGCACCGGGGAGCTGTTTTTT
TRBD1,TRBV27,TRBJ1-6,.,CASSSSRGRIRDSPLHF,TGTGCCAGCAGTTCATCCAGGGGGCGGATTAGAGATTCACCCCTCCACTTT
TRBD1,TRBV11-2,TRBJ1-1,.,CASSLKGQGATEAFF,TGTGCCAGCAGCTTAAAAGGACAGGGGGCCACTGAAGCTTTCTTT
.,TRBV5-1,TRBJ2-6,.,CASSAIGVPSSGANVLTF,TGCGCCAGCAGCGCAATCGGGGTCCCGAGCTCTGGGGCCAACGTCCTGACTTTC
TRBD1,TRBV6-5,TRBJ1-2,.,CATLGRTGSPYGYTF,TGTGCCACCCTGGGGAGGACAGGGAGTCCCTATGGCTACACCTTC
TRBD1,TRBV7-9,TRBJ2-2,.,CASSHPPTGGTGELFF,TGTGCCAGCAGCCACCCCCCGACAGGGGGTACCGGGGAGCTGTTTTTT
TRBD1,TRBV14,TRBJ1-2,.,CASSRLSNGDRAHYTF,TGTGCCAGCAGCCGACTTAGTAACGGAGACAGGGCCCACTACACCTTC
TRBD1,TRBV28,TRBJ2-7,.,CASSLGQGLTPTGYEQYF,TGTGCCAGCAGTTTAGGACAGGGACTCACCCCCACGGGCTACGAGCAGTACTTC
.,TRBV5-1,TRBJ1-5,.,CASSPGGFGDQPQHF,TGCGCCAGCAGCCCTGGGGGGTTCGGTGATCAGCCCCAGCATTTT
TRBD1,TRBV5-1,TRBJ2-3,.,CASSPLTGGSTDTQYF,TGCGCCAGCAGCCCTTTAACAGGGGGCTCTACAGATACGCAGTATTTT
TRBD1,TRBV5-1,TRBJ1-2,.,CASSLDGTGSLWSYGYTF,TGCGCCAGCAGCTTGGATGGGACAGGCTCACTCTGGAGCTATGGCTACACCTTC
.,TRBV9,TRBJ2-5,.,CASSPSRGSQETQYF,TGTGCCAGCAGCCCCTCCAGGGGTAGTCAAGAGACCCAGTACTTC
.,TRBV27,TRBJ1-2,few,CASSLPDYRGYTF,TGTGCCAGCAGTTTACCGGACTACAGAGGCTACACCTTC
.,TRBV9,TRBJ2-2,.,CASSARTETGELFF,TGTGCCAGCAGCGCGAGGACAGAAACCGGGGAGCTGTTTTTT
TRBD1,TRBV5-4,TRBJ1-1,.,CASSPDRGRLMNTEAFF,TGTGCCAGCAGCCCCGACAGGGGGCGGCTCATGAACACTGAAGCTTTCTTT
TRBD1,TRBV29-1,TRBJ1-1,.,CSVSFDRVRTEAFF,TGCAGCGTTTCCTTCGACAGGGTTAGGACTGAAGCTTTCTTT
.,TRBV5-1,TRBJ1-4,.,CASSLALGDLNEKLFF,TGCGCCAGCAGCTTGGCCCTAGGCGATCTTAATGAAAAACTGTTTTTT
TRBD2,TRBV9,TRBJ2-1,.,CASSKRTSGDEQFF,TGTGCCAGCAGCAAACGGACTAGCGGGGATGAGCAGTTCTTC
TRBD1,TRBV4-1,TRBJ2-1,few,CASSLGQGVFNEQFF,TGCGCCAGCAGCCTCGGACAGGGGGTGTTCAATGAGCAGTTCTTC
TRBD1,TRBV6-6,TRBJ1-1,once,CASDRGLFTEAFF,TGTGCCAGCGACAGGGGGCTGTTCACTGAAGCTTTCTTT
.,TRBV11-2,TRBJ2-2,.,CASSPTTNTGELFF,TGTGCCAGCAGCCCGACAACTAACACCGGGGAGCTGTTTTTT
TRBD1,TRBV6-5,TRBJ2-2,.,CASRTRDSFTGELFF,TGTGCCAGCAGAACCCGGGACAGCTTTACCGGGGAGCTGTTTTTT
.,TRBV10-2,TRBJ1-1,many,CASTEWTVGTEAFF,TGCGCCAGCACTGAATGGACTGTGGGCACTGAAGCTTTCTTT
.,TRBV7-2,TRBJ1-1,.,CASSQTSQVPRTEAFF,TGTGCCAGCAGCCAAACATCACAGGTCCCGAGGACTGAAGCTTTCTTT
TRBD2,TRBV7-2,TRBJ2-3,once,CASSSRGLAGPFTDTQYF,TGTGCCAGCAGTTCCCGGGGACTAGCGGGGCCGTTCACAGATACGCAGTATTTT
.,TRBV5-1,TRBJ1-4,.,CASSPTDTATNEKLFF,TGCGCCAGCAGCCCAACGGACACTGCAACTAATGAAAAACTGTTTTTT
.,TRBV23-1,TRBJ1-5,once,CAGGEGLSNQPQHF,TGCGCCGGGGGGGAAGGGCTTAGCAATCAGCCCCAGCATTTT
.,TRBV2,TRBJ2-5,.,CASSAESGEWGTQYF,TGTGCCAGCAGTGCAGAGTCGGGGGAGTGGGGGACCCAGTACTTC
TRBD2,TRBV9,TRBJ2-3,.,CASSPRTSGGTDTQYF,TGTGCCAGCAGCCCACGGACTAGCGGGGGGACAGATACGCAGTATTTT
.,TRBV27,TRBJ1-2,.,CASSRYPMSNYGYTF,TGTGCCAGCAGCCGCTACCCCATGTCTAACTATGGCTACACCTTC
.,TRBV2,TRBJ2-2,.,CASSEAQGSRNTGELFF,TGTGCCAGCAGTGAAGCGCAGGGTAGTCGCAACACCGGGGAGCTGTTTTTT
.,TRBV19,TRBJ1-1,.,CASSPYRNTEAFF,TGTGCCAGTAGTCCATACAGAAACACTGAAGCTTTCTTT
.,TRBV5-4,TRBJ1-1,.,CASTFRDTTEAFF,TGTGCCAGCACATTTAGGGACACCACTGAAGCTTTCTTT
TRBD2,TRBV30,TRBJ2-5,.,CAWSPSGEKTQYF,TGTGCCTGGAGTCCAAGCGGGGAAAAGACCCAGTACTTC
.,TRBV27,TRBJ1-6,.,CASSVPGFNSPLHF,TGTGCCAGCAGTGTGCCGGGATTTAATTCACCCCTCCACTTT
.,TRBV11-2,TRBJ1-6,.,CASSGQVANSPLHF,TGTGCCAGCAGCGGACAAGTCGCGAATTCACCCCTCCACTTT
.,TRBV15,TRBJ2-3,.,CATRNRNRGARGTDTQYF,TGTGCCACCAGAAATAGGAATCGGGGGGCCCGCGGCACAGATACGCAGTATTTT
.,TRBV6-5,TRBJ1-4,.,CASSRGGEKLFF,TGTGCCAGCAGCCGGGGGGGTGAAAAACTGTTTTTT
TRBD1,TRBV4-3,TRBJ1-3,.,CASSRDRENTIYF,TGCGCCAGCAGCCGGGACAGGGAAAACACCATATATTTT
.,TRBV5-1,TRBJ2-5,.,CASSLAGVGAQETQYF,TGCGCCAGCAGCTTGGCCGGGGTGGGGGCTCAAGAGACCCAGTACTTC